This T cell receptor (beta chain) was sequenced during a study of OX40 agonist ivuxolimab in advanced cancers. Measured with immunoSEQ multiplex PCR; TCRdb has only the in-frame clones, and not every one. Among around 79,000 clones, 91% were seen once, and the ten largest hold 2% to 2.5%. The material was CD4+ or CD8+ T cells sorted from blood, obtained in a trial of the OX40 agonist ivuxolimab. This receptor was taken from an adult with an advanced solid tumor such as melanoma, head and neck, liver or kidney cancer.

The CDR3 DNA reads TGTGCCAGCAGTAACCCAGGGGGCAAACCCTACGAGCAGTACTTC. Its translation is CASSNPGGKPYEQYF. The chain has TRBV28 and TRBJ2-7; 8 bases align to TRBD1. With 5 bases clipped from V and 2 bases from J, the junction kept 8 bases outside the gene matches. CDR1 and CDR2 from the germline V gene are MDHEN and SYDVKM. The CDR3 sequence is 15 residues long.